Following are 25 T cell receptor beta chains from one sample sequenced in a study of low-dose radiotherapy and immunotherapy resistance in tumors (dated by TCRdb to between 2021 and 2024). The instrument was an Illumina HiSeq 2500. First-strand cDNA was synthesized with Superscript III and a set of TRAV- and TRBV-specific primers, covering both TCRalpha and TCRbeta chains. TCRs were amplified with Phusion for 15 to 20 PCR cycles, with a constant-region primer paired with the adapter attached to the V primers. TCRdb redid the processing of the public reads, applying fastp at Q25 and MiXCR, and retained in-frame beta chains. Identical CDR3 proteins give one entry, which carries the most common genes and DNA. Recorded for this sample are under 70,000 distinct CDR3 sequences; around 27% of them occurred a single time. Clones ranked in the top ten supply just over 5.5% of the sample. The time point label of this sample denotes: before trial treatment.

The sample here was PBMCs, taken before treatment. The source of these receptors is a male donor with prostate cancer.

Concerning this clonotype: A far larger clone is just one base off, so this is likely a read error. In this CDR3 the conserved last residue, phenylalanine or tryptophan, is missing, so a read error is likely. The CDR3 region is CASTLVGGSNQPQHL. The CDR3 DNA reads as TGTGCCAGCACCCTGGTGGGGGGTAGCAATCAGCCCCAGCATCTT. This sequence joins TRBV24-1 and TRBJ1-5; TRBD1 might be the D (5 bases). CDR1 KGHDR and CDR2 SFDVKD come from the germline V gene. V lost 11 bases and J 0 bases, leaving 16 bases between the germline ends. The CDR3 loop spans 15 amino acids.

This clonotype appeared many times. The chain employs TRBV4-1 and TRBJ2-7; 8 nucleotides line up with TRBD2. Germline CDR1 MGHRA, CDR2 YSYEKL. J gave up 7 bases and V 0 bases, and 8 bases lay outside the gene matches. This CDR3 is built from 15 residues. DNA for the CDR3: TGCGCCAGCAGCCAAGATCGGGCGGGAGGTAGAGAGCAGTACTTC. The encoded protein is CASSQDRAGGREQYF.

A remark on this clonotype: The limits of the CDR3 on the DNA are not certain, so only TCRdb's listed CDR3 is given. The chain recombines TRBV19 with TRBJ2-2; no DNA check was done on the table's D call, TRBD1. Germline V gene sequence: CDR1 LNHDA, CDR2 SQIVND (reference sequence). The CDR3 region is 14 residues in length, termini included. The CDR3 is CASSPGYTGELFFF.

At least ten counts were recorded for this clonotype. The chain has TRBV6-8 and TRBJ2-1, with D tentatively TRBD2 (6 bases). V lost 6 bases and J lost 4, with 10 bases in between. Germline CDR1 and CDR2: MNHGY and SAAAGT. The CDR3 length is 13 residues. The chain's CDR3 is CASRRGPYNEQFF. In DNA form, the CDR3 reads TGTGCCAGCAGGCGGGGCCCGTACAATGAGCAGTTCTTC.

There are many counts of this clonotype. The chain employs TRBV5-1 and TRBJ2-5; 7 bases line up with TRBD1. From germline, CDR1 is SGHRS and CDR2 YFSETQ. CDR3 length: 15 residues. Losses at the gene ends were 0 bases for V and 4 bases for J; bases not matched to a gene: 6. The CDR3 loop reads CASSLGQGLTETQYF. CDR3 bases: TGCGCCAGCAGCTTGGGACAGGGTTTGACAGAGACCCAGTACTTC.

This clonotype was counted many times. The chain has TRBV19 and TRBJ1-1, with D hard to call. The germline gives CDR1 LNHDA, CDR2 SQIVND (reference sequence). The V gene lost 6 bases and the J gene lost 4 bases, with 9 bases spanning the gap. This CDR3 contains 12 residues. The CDR3 DNA follows: TGTGCCAGTAGGGGCCTCGGCACTGAAGCTTTCTTT. Translated: CASRGLGTEAFF.

The V call is TRBV10-3, the J call TRBJ2-3; 12 bases match TRBD2. CDR3 length equals 15 residues. Germline V gene sequence: CDR1 ENHRY, CDR2 SYGVKD. J lost 6 bases, V lost 5 bases, and 6 bases had no gene match. The CDR3 here is CAISTSGRTGDTQYF. CDR3 nucleotide sequence: TGTGCCATCAGTACTAGCGGGAGGACTGGGGATACGCAGTATTTT.

This clonotype has at least ten counts. The V and J genes are TRBV7-2 and TRBJ2-5, with 7 nucleotides matching TRBD1. This CDR3 region has 14 residues. V shed 5 bases, J shed 4 bases, and the junction held 7 bases outside the gene matches. Germline lookup yields CDR1 SGHTA and CDR2 FQGNSA. The CDR3 region is CASSRGQPGETQYF. The DNA for the CDR3 is TGTGCCAGCAGCCGGGGACAGCCGGGAGAGACCCAGTACTTC.

This clonotype was observed at least ten times. J is TRBJ2-7 and V is TRBV29-1; the D gene is possibly TRBD1 (5 bases). The CDR3 is 12 residues long. The V gene lost 7 bases and the J gene lost 0 bases, with 10 bases spanning the gap. The germline gives CDR1 SQVTM, CDR2 ANQGSEA. The CDR3 protein is CSASQGSYEQYF. CDR3 DNA sequence: TGCAGCGCCAGCCAGGGCTCCTACGAGCAGTACTTC.

This clonotype was recorded many times. The rearrangement links TRBV27 to TRBJ2-6, with 12 bases lining up with TRBD1. The CDR3 is 18 amino acids. With 4 bases clipped from V and 2 bases from J, the junction kept 6 bases outside the gene matches. Germline CDR1 and CDR2: MNHEY and SMNVEV (reference sequence). The CDR3 spells CASSSTWDRGPGANVLTF. CDR3 coding DNA: TGTGCCAGCAGTTCAACTTGGGACAGGGGGCCTGGGGCCAACGTCCTGACTTTC.

This rearrangement joins TRBV11-2 to TRBJ1-1; D gene ambiguous. V gave up 6 bases and J gave up 3 bases, with 20 bases separating them. This CDR3 has 16 residues. Germline V gene data show CDR1 as SGHAT and CDR2 as FQNNGV. This chain's CDR3 is CASSYGLVGWYTEAFF. In DNA, the CDR3 is TGTGCCAGCAGTTACGGACTGGTAGGGTGGTACACTGAAGCTTTCTTT.

In this sample, this clonotype turned up many times. This chain uses TRBV12-3 or TRBV12-4 with TRBJ2-1, with D maybe TRBD1 (7 bases). V lost 4 bases, J lost 9 bases, and 13 bases lay in between. This CDR3 spans 13 amino acids. In nucleotides, the CDR3 is TGTGCCAGCAGTTGGCAGGGGGGCACTGAGCAGTTCTTC. Translating gives CASSWQGGTEQFF.

With regard to this clonotype: One end of the junction fails to match germline, which may point to a read error. V gene TRBV27 combines with J gene TRBJ2-5; D is unclear. The germline gives CDR1 MNHEY, CDR2 SMNVEV (reference sequence). The CDR3 covers 15 residues. CDR3 in DNA: TGTGCCACCAGTGTTGGCCACTCCTCACAAGAGACCCAGTACTTC. This sequence encodes CATSVGHSSQETQYF.

The sample holds many counts of this clonotype. The chain employs TRBV5-1 and TRBJ2-5; 10 bases align to TRBD2. With V trimmed by 0 bases and J by 4 bases, 12 bases remained unmatched. CDR3 length: 18 residues. Germline V gene data show CDR1 as SGHRS and CDR2 as YFSETQ. This CDR3 reads CASSLDVGGLAIPETQYF. DNA for the CDR3: TGCGCCAGCAGCTTGGACGTCGGGGGACTAGCGATCCCAGAGACCCAGTACTTC.

The V call is TRBV28, the J call TRBJ2-5; maybe TRBD1 (6 bases). With 3 bases removed from V and 2 bases from J, the gap between germline ends came to 16 bases. Germline CDR1 reads MDHEN; CDR2 reads SYDVKM. The CDR3 totals 16 residues. The CDR3 sequence is CASSLYRVGSQETQYF. DNA for the CDR3: TGTGCCAGCAGTTTGTACAGGGTAGGGAGTCAAGAGACCCAGTACTTC.

Concerning this clonotype itself: A far larger clone lies a single base away; this is likely a read error. V and J are TRBV11-2 and TRBJ2-7; maybe TRBD2 (5 bases). The CDR3 has 11 residues. Deletions cut 3 bases from V and 7 bases from J, with 7 bases between. Looked up from germline, CDR1 is SGHAT and CDR2 is FQNNGV. CDR3 sequence: CASSFRDEQYF. The CDR3 DNA sequence: TGTGCCAGCAGCTTTCGGGATGAGCAGTACTTC.

In this sample, this clonotype turned up many times. The V and J genes are TRBV28 and TRBJ2-5; D uncertain. Trimming cost V 4 bases and J 1 base, with 7 bases left between them. Germline CDR1 reads MDHEN; CDR2 reads SYDVKM. The CDR3 contains 13 residues. The CDR3 DNA reads TGTGCCAGCAGTTATGGAGTCCAAGAGACCCAGTACTTC. Translated, it gives CASSYGVQETQYF.

This clonotype was seen many times. The chain links TRBV7-2 to TRBJ1-3; D gene ambiguous. This CDR3 spans 14 amino acids. CDR1 is SGHTA and CDR2 is FQGNSA in the germline V gene. V was pared by 1 base and J by 0 bases, with 4 bases between. The CDR3 region is CASSLGGSGNTIYF. The CDR3 bases are TGTGCCAGCAGCTTAGGCGGCTCTGGAAACACCATATATTTT.

This clonotype showed up many times. The V and J genes are TRBV5-1 and TRBJ1-2, with TRBD1 matching over 10 bases. The CDR3 runs 14 residues. In germline, CDR1 is SGHRS, CDR2 YFSETQ. The V segment lost 0 bases and the J segment 8 bases; nucleotides outside the gene matches: 4. CDR3 coding DNA: TGCGCCAGCAGCTTGGGACAGGGGGCGCCCGGCTACACCTTC. Encoded protein: CASSLGQGAPGYTF.

This clonotype was recorded at least ten times. This chain links TRBV20-1 with TRBJ2-1; D perhaps matches TRBD2 (7 bases). The CDR3 is 11 residues long. CDR1 and CDR2 (germline): DFQATT, SNEGSKA (reference sequence). V was cut by 1 base and J by 15 bases, with 13 bases left in between. CDR3 protein: CSARVGGALFF. CDR3 coding DNA: TGCAGTGCTAGAGTTGGGGGGGCCCTGTTCTTC.

This clonotype was counted at least ten times. The chain combines TRBV7-2 with TRBJ2-1, with D perhaps matching TRBD2 (7 bases). With 2 bases removed from V and 13 bases from J, the gap between germline ends came to 12 bases. The CDR3 length is 12 residues. Germline V lookup: CDR1 SGHTA, CDR2 FQGNSA. CDR3 nucleotides: TGTGCCAGCAGCTTACCGTGGGGGGGCCAGTTCTTC. Encoded protein: CASSLPWGGQFF.

This clonotype showed up many times. V and J are TRBV28 and TRBJ2-2; no firm D call. V was clipped by 4 bases and J by 5 bases, with 14 bases between them. Germline CDR1 and CDR2: MDHEN and SYDVKM. This CDR3 region has 15 residues. The CDR3 here is CASSSGGLGTGELFF. The CDR3 DNA reads as TGTGCCAGCAGTTCGGGCGGTTTGGGTACCGGGGAGCTGTTTTTT.

This clonotype was seen many times. The chain uses TRBV5-1 and TRBJ2-4; weak D call: TRBD2 (6 bases). This CDR3 has 18 amino acids. Germline-derived CDR1 and CDR2 are SGHRS and YFSETQ. Trimming removed 4 bases at V and 2 bases at J, with 22 bases between. The CDR3 nucleotides read TGCGCCAGCAGCCCGATGATGGAGGGACGTAAACCCAAAAACATTCAGTACTTC. This translates into CASSPMMEGRKPKNIQYF.

This clonotype showed up many times. The chain combines TRBV3-1 with TRBJ2-1; D possibly matches TRBD1 or TRBD2 (5 bases each). With 7 bases removed from V and 0 bases from J, the gap between germline ends came to 13 bases. CDR1 is LGHDT and CDR2 is YNNKEL in the germline V gene (reference sequence). This CDR3 comprises 15 residues. The chain's CDR3 is CASTLGRSSYNEQFF. The CDR3 nucleotides read TGTGCCAGCACCCTGGGACGGAGCTCCTACAATGAGCAGTTCTTC.

The chain combines TRBV5-1 with TRBJ2-1, with no clear D. CDR3 length: 13 residues. CDR1 and CDR2 from the germline V gene are SGHRS and YFSETQ. The V and J ends lost 0 bases and 6 bases respectively, with 7 bases between them. CDR3 nucleotides: TGCGCCAGCAGCTTGGTAGGGTCCAATGAGCAGTTCTTC. As protein: CASSLVGSNEQFF.